Below, 28 T cell receptor beta chains from the same sample are listed, as sequenced in a study of control samples from healthy donors and cancer patients. Sequencing was performed with immunoSEQ multiplex PCR; in TCRdb, only in-frame clones are kept and a portion is missing. This table has about 120,000 clones, about 88% appearing once. The sequenced material came from blood. These TCRs come from an older woman in good health.

The genes are TRBV15 and TRBJ2-7, with unresolved D. The CDR3 has 15 residues. Germline-derived CDR1 and CDR2 are LNHNV and YYDKDF (reference sequence). The V end lost 0 bases, the J end lost 3 bases, and 12 bases lay between the germline ends. The CDR3 bases are TGTGCCACCAGCAGAGATCGGGCGGTGTACTACGAGCAGTACTTC. Amino acid sequence: CATSRDRAVYYEQYF.

Worth noting for this clone: Other DNA sequences from this sample encode an identical CDR3 as well. The chain carries TRBV18 and TRBJ2-3; D could derive from TRBD1 or TRBD2 (6 bases each). Germline V gene sequence: CDR1 KGHSH, CDR2 LQKENI. This CDR3 is 17 amino acids long. V was pared by 2 bases and J by 6 bases, with 21 bases between. The CDR3 DNA sequence: TGTGCCAGCTCACCAATTCCGGTGGGGGGCACCACGGATACGCAGTATTTT. Its protein is CASSPIPVGGTTDTQYF.

The V gene is TRBV3-1 (or the pseudogene TRBV3-2), the J gene TRBJ2-2; no reliable D call. With 4 bases removed from V and 9 bases from J, the gap between germline ends came to 6 bases. Germline values: CDR1 LGHDT, CDR2 YNNKEL (reference sequence). The CDR3 sequence is 11 residues long. The CDR3 region is CASSPSWELFF. CDR3 nucleotides: TGTGCCAGCAGCCCCAGCTGGGAGCTGTTTTTT.

The chain carries TRBV7-2 and TRBJ1-2; unclear D gene. Per germline, CDR1 SGHTA and CDR2 FQGNSA. V gave up 1 base and J gave up 4 bases, with 10 bases separating them. The CDR3 loop spans 14 amino acids. CDR3 amino acids: CASSLDSPRYGYTF. The CDR3 region has the DNA TGTGCCAGCAGCTTAGATTCCCCGCGCTATGGCTACACCTTC.

This clone was seen only once. The rearrangement joins TRBV5-1 to TRBJ2-7, with 7 bases fitting TRBD1. This CDR3 region has 15 residues. The V gene's germline CDR1 is SGHRS and CDR2 YFSETQ. Trimming removed 2 bases from V and 3 bases from J; junction bases left unmatched: 8. CDR3 protein: CASSLNPGTDYEQYF. CDR3 in DNA: TGCGCCAGCAGCTTAAACCCCGGGACAGACTACGAGCAGTACTTC.

This clone was recorded only once. The rearrangement joins TRBV12-3 or TRBV12-4 to TRBJ1-6, with D hard to call. This CDR3 has 13 amino acids. Between the trimmed V and J ends, which lost 1 base and 8 bases, there was a span of 6 bases. CDR3 in amino acids: CASSLGGDSPLHF. The CDR3 coding sequence is TGTGCCAGCAGTTTAGGGGGTGATTCACCCCTCCACTTT.

J is TRBJ1-6 and V is TRBV19; D remains ambiguous. Trimming took off 1 base at V and 8 bases at J, with 6 bases between the two ends. This CDR3 spans 13 amino acids. Germline V gene data show CDR1 as LNHDA and CDR2 as SQIVND (reference sequence). CDR3 protein: CASSIGVDSPLHF. CDR3 in DNA: TGTGCCAGTAGTATAGGGGTGGATTCACCCCTCCACTTT.

The J gene is TRBJ2-1, the V gene TRBV11-3; D perhaps matches TRBD1 (6 bases). Germline V lookup: CDR1 SGHNT, CDR2 YENEEA. V was cut by 6 bases and J by 7 bases, with 10 bases left in between. There are 12 residues in the CDR3. The CDR3, as DNA: TGTGCCAGCAGTTCACAGGGAAATGAGCAGTTCTTC. This translates into CASSSQGNEQFF.

V gene TRBV7-8 combines with J gene TRBJ2-7, with 10 bases aligning to TRBD1. The germline V gene has CDR1 SGHVS and CDR2 FQNEAQ. CDR3 length: 16 residues. The ends lost 5 bases at V and 2 bases at J; junction bases unmatched: 9. The CDR3 spells CASSPTGTGVAYEQYF. CDR3 nucleotides: TGTGCCAGCAGCCCAACTGGGACAGGGGTGGCCTACGAGCAGTACTTC.

The chain combines TRBV9 with TRBJ2-2, with 7 bases that match TRBD2. V trimming: 2 bases; J trimming: 4 bases; junction bases outside the gene matches: 8. CDR3 length equals 16 residues. Germline V gene lookup returns CDR1 SGDLS and CDR2 YYNGEE. CDR3 region: CASSVGGGGATGELFF. CDR3 sequence (DNA): TGTGCCAGCAGCGTGGGCGGGGGAGGGGCCACCGGGGAGCTGTTTTTT.

This chain connects TRBV12-3 or TRBV12-4 to TRBJ1-1; maybe TRBD1 (5 bases). The V end was cut by 3 bases, the J end by 1 base, with 6 bases between. The CDR3 consists of 13 residues. The CDR3 DNA reads TGTGCCAGCAGTTTTGGGGGGAACACTGAAGCTTTCTTT. It translates to CASSFGGNTEAFF.

The rearrangement links TRBV9 to TRBJ2-5; TRBD1 is a possible D gene (5 bases). The CDR3 extends over 13 amino acids. V shed 3 bases and J shed 1 base, with 7 bases lying between them. In germline, CDR1 is SGDLS, CDR2 YYNGEE. The CDR3 is CASSEGAQETQYF. In DNA form, the CDR3 reads TGTGCCAGCAGCGAAGGGGCCCAAGAGACCCAGTACTTC.

The chain recombines TRBV19 with TRBJ1-2; 7 nucleotides agree with TRBD1. Per the germline V gene, CDR1 is LNHDA and CDR2 is SQIVND (reference sequence). The CDR3 is 14 amino acids. The J segment lost 1 base and the V segment lost 6 bases, leaving 5 bases of the junction unmatched. The chain's CDR3 is CASRRDRNNYGYTF. DNA for the CDR3: TGTGCCAGTAGGCGGGACAGAAATAACTATGGCTACACCTTC.

J is TRBJ1-1 and V is TRBV7-9, with D perhaps matching TRBD1 (6 bases). CDR1 and CDR2 (germline): SEHNR, FQNEAQ (reference sequence). The CDR3 length is 15 residues. Trimming left V 1 base short and J 3 bases short, with 12 bases between. In nucleotides, the CDR3 is TGTGCCAGCAGCTTAGGGGGGGCCGCGTACACTGAAGCTTTCTTT. Translating gives CASSLGGAAYTEAFF.

This chain uses TRBV7-9 with TRBJ2-3, with 7 nucleotides matching TRBD2. Germline CDR1 SEHNR, CDR2 FQNEAQ (reference sequence). The J segment lost 2 bases and the V segment lost 1 base, leaving 9 bases of the junction unmatched. This CDR3 has 17 residues. The CDR3 loop is CASSLGAAGVITDTQYF. Here the CDR3 DNA reads TGTGCCAGCAGCTTAGGAGCGGCGGGGGTGATCACAGATACGCAGTATTTT.

CDR3 in amino acids: CASSLGWRGNTIYF. The CDR3 bases are TGTGCCAGCAGCTTAGGGTGGAGGGGAAACACCATATATTTT. J is TRBJ1-3 and V is TRBV13; D is uncertain. Trimming took off 0 bases at V and 4 bases at J, with 7 bases between the two ends. Germline assignment: CDR1 PRHDT and CDR2 FYEKMQ (reference sequence). The CDR3 is 14 residues long.

The chain links TRBV28 to TRBJ1-4; TRBD1 aligns across 7 bases. The ends lost 5 bases at V and 5 bases at J; junction bases unmatched: 8. The CDR3 totals 15 residues. Germline CDR1 MDHEN, CDR2 SYDVKM. CDR3 coding DNA: TGTGCCAGCAGTCCCCTCCGGGACAGAAATGAAAAACTGTTTTTT. It translates to CASSPLRDRNEKLFF.

This chain joins TRBV6-5 and TRBJ2-3; 10 bases are shared with TRBD2. V shed 5 bases, J shed 4 bases, and the junction held 6 bases outside the gene matches. This CDR3 has 15 residues. Germline assignment: CDR1 MNHEY and CDR2 SVGAGI. The CDR3 region is CASSHLSGGSDTQYF. CDR3 in DNA: TGTGCCAGCAGTCACCTTAGCGGGGGGTCAGATACGCAGTATTTT.

The gene calls are TRBV18 and TRBJ1-2; D is perhaps TRBD1 (6 bases). CDR1 KGHSH and CDR2 LQKENI come from the germline V gene. Trimming cost V 0 bases and J 8 bases, with 19 bases left between them. This CDR3 spans 16 amino acids. CDR3 residues: CASSPPSIGGRMGYTF. DNA of the CDR3: TGTGCCAGCTCACCACCGAGTATTGGGGGGCGCATGGGCTACACCTTC. Together with reference TRBV18 and TRBJ1-2, the CDR3 gives the full variable domain: NAGVMQNPRHLVRRRGQEARLRCSPMKGHSHVYWYRQLPEEGLKFMVYLQKENIIDESGMPKERFSAEFPKEGPSILRIQQVVRGDSAAYFCASSPPSIGGRMGYTFGSGTRLTVV.

The V call is TRBV19, the J call TRBJ2-4, with 7 bases lining up with TRBD1. This CDR3 region has 15 residues. The germline gives CDR1 LNHDA, CDR2 SQIVND (reference sequence). J was trimmed by 0 bases and V by 5 bases; bases with no gene match: 4. The CDR3 reads CASSGQVLAKNIQYF. In nucleotides, the CDR3 is TGTGCCAGTAGTGGACAGGTCCTAGCCAAAAACATTCAGTACTTC.

V gene TRBV7-3 combines with J gene TRBJ2-6; D is perhaps TRBD1 (6 bases). V shed 5 bases and J shed 0 bases, with 17 bases lying between them. Germline lookup yields CDR1 SGHTA and CDR2 FQGTGA. The CDR3 runs 18 residues. CDR3 in amino acids: CASSSYGTQLSGANVLTF. In DNA, the CDR3 is TGTGCCAGCAGCAGTTACGGGACACAACTCTCTGGGGCCAACGTCCTGACTTTC.

The gene calls are TRBV6-6 and TRBJ1-2; the match to TRBD1 covers 9 bases. The J segment lost 8 bases and the V segment lost 6 bases, leaving 16 bases of the junction unmatched. Germline V CDR1 and CDR2: MNHNY, SVGAGI (reference sequence). The CDR3 covers 16 residues. CDR3 residues: CASSRDREPTQRGYTF. Here the CDR3 DNA reads TGTGCCAGCAGCAGGGACAGGGAGCCAACGCAGCGCGGCTACACCTTC.

This chain connects TRBV5-5 to TRBJ2-2; D is possibly TRBD1 (6 bases). This CDR3 has 15 amino acids. CDR1 and CDR2 from the germline V gene are SGHKS and YYEKEE (reference sequence). Trimming removed 0 bases at V and 5 bases at J, with 11 bases between. The CDR3 DNA follows: TGTGCCAGCAGCTTGGACTGGGGGCTTACCGGGGAGCTGTTTTTT. Translating it yields CASSLDWGLTGELFF. The full variable domain, its missing parts supplied by reference TRBV5-5 and TRBJ2-2, is DAGVTQSPTHLIKTRGQQVTLRCSPISGHKSVSWYQQVLGQGPQFIFQYYEKEERGRGNFPDRFSARQFPNYSSELNVNALLLGDSALYLCASSLDWGLTGELFFGEGSRLTVL.

The chain links TRBV25-1 to TRBJ1-2; D gene unclear. Trimming cost V 5 bases and J 6 bases, with 13 bases left between them. CDR3 length: 13 amino acids. The germline V gene has CDR1 MGHDK and CDR2 SYGVNS. For the CDR3, the DNA is TGTGCCAGCAGTCGCTCACGAGCGGATGGCTACACCTTC. This translates into CASSRSRADGYTF.

This sequence joins TRBV15 and TRBJ1-6, with 9 bases aligning to TRBD1. This CDR3 contains 14 residues. Trimming cost V 8 bases and J 6 bases; bases outside gene matches: 5. Germline assignment: CDR1 LNHNV and CDR2 YYDKDF (reference sequence). The CDR3 DNA is TGTGCCACCCGTGGGACAGGGAGTAATTCACCCCTCCACTTT. It translates to CATRGTGSNSPLHF.

The chain couples TRBV7-2 to TRBJ1-1; D may be TRBD1 (5 bases). CDR1 and CDR2 from the germline V gene are SGHTA and FQGNSA. CDR3 length: 14 residues. Trimming cost V 3 bases and J 0 bases, with 8 bases left between them. The CDR3 loop reads CASSLGRMNTEAFF. CDR3 nucleotides: TGTGCCAGCAGCTTGGGACGGATGAACACTGAAGCTTTCTTT.

The chain links TRBV4-2 to TRBJ1-1, with 10 bases fitting TRBD1. From germline, CDR1 is LGHNA and CDR2 YNFKEQ. V lost 4 bases to trimming and J lost 6 bases; unmatched junction nucleotides: 11. This CDR3 has 16 amino acids. The CDR3 protein is CASSRGTGDVLPEAFF. CDR3 bases: TGTGCCAGCAGCCGCGGGACAGGGGATGTGTTGCCTGAAGCTTTCTTT.

This clone was seen only once. The chain combines TRBV19 with TRBJ1-5, with no clear D. Germline CDR1 reads LNHDA; CDR2 reads SQIVND (reference sequence). The CDR3 contains 13 residues. DNA of the CDR3: TGTGCTACGGGGAGCCATAGCAATCAGCCCCAGCATTTT. Translation: CATGSHSNQPQHF.